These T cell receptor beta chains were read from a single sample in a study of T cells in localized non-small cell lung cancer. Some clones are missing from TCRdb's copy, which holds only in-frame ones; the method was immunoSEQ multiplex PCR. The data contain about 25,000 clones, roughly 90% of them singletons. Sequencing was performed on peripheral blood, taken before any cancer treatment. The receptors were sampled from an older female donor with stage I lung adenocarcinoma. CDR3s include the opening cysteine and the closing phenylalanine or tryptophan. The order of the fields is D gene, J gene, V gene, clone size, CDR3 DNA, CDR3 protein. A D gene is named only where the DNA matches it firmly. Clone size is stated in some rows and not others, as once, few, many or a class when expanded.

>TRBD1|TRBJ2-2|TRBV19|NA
TGTGCCAGTAGTATGGGACAGGGCTCCGGGGAGCTGTTTTTT
CASSMGQGSGELFF
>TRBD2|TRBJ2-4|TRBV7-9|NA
TGTGCCAGCCGCGGGGGAGACATTCAGTACTTC
CASRGGDIQYF
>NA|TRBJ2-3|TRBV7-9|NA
TGTGCCAGCAGCGGATCTAGCGTGACGCAGTATTTT
CASSGSSVTQYF
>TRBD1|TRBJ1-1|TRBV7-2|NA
TGTGCCAGCAGCTTTCCTCGGACAGGACTGAACACTGAAGCTTTCTTT
CASSFPRTGLNTEAFF
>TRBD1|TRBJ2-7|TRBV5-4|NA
TGTGCCAGCAGCCCGGGACAGGGCAGCTACGAGCAGTACTTC
CASSPGQGSYEQYF
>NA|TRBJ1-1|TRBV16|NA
TGTGCCAGCAGCCAATCTTTGATCTCTGAAGCTTTCTTT
CASSQSLISEAFF
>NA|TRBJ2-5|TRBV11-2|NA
TGTGCCAGCAGCTTAGGGGGAAAAGAGACCCAGTACTTC
CASSLGGKETQYF
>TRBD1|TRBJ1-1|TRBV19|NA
TGTGCCAGTAGTATAGGGTCGACAGGGACTGAAGCTTTCTTT
CASSIGSTGTEAFF
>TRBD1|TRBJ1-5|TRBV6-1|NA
TGTGCCAGCAGGAGGGACAGGGAAAGCAATCAGCCCCAGCATTTT
CASRRDRESNQPQHF
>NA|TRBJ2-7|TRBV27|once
TGTGCCAGCAGTTTCCACGGCTCCTACGAGCAGTACTTC
CASSFHGSYEQYF
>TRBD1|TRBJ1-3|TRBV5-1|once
TGCGCCAGCAGACCTGACAGGGCTGGAAACACCATATATTTT
CASRPDRAGNTIYF
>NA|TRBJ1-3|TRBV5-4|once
TGTGCCAGCAGCTCGACAGTTACTGGAAACACCATATATTTT
CASSSTVTGNTIYF
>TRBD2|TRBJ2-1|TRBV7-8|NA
TGTGCCAGCAGCTTGGCGGGAGGGGCCTACAATGAGCAGTTCTTC
CASSLAGGAYNEQFF
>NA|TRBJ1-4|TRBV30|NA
TGTGCCTGGAATGGGGGCTTGGTTTCCGAAAAACTGTTTTTT
CAWNGGLVSEKLFF
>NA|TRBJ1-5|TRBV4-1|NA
TGCGCCAGCAGCCAAGAAGGCGGGAGTCAGCCCCAGCATTTT
CASSQEGGSQPQHF
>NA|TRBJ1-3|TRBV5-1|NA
TGCGCCAGCAGCTTACCAGGATACTCTGGAAACACCATATATTTT
CASSLPGYSGNTIYF
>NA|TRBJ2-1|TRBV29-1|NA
TGCAGCGTCTTGAGAGGGGGGACTCACAATGAGCAGTTCTTC
CSVLRGGTHNEQFF
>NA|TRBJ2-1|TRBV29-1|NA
TGCAGCGTTGATAGGTGGGGAGGAGGAAACAATGAGCAGTTCTTC
CSVDRWGGGNNEQFF
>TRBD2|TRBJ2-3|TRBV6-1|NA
TGTGCCAGCAGTGAGGAAGCGGGGGGACGCACAGATACGCAGTATTTT
CASSEEAGGRTDTQYF
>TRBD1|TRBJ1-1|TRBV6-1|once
TGTGCCAGCCGACAGGGGTCTTTCACTGAAGCTTTCTTT
CASRQGSFTEAFF
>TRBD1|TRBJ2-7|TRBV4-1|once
TGCGCCAGCAGCCAAGCCGGGACAGTCGCCTACGAGCAGTACTTC
CASSQAGTVAYEQYF
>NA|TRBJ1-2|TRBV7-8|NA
TGTGCCAGCAGCTTTGACGGACTCGGCTACACCTTC
CASSFDGLGYTF
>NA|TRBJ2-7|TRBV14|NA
TGTGCCAGCAGCCCCTTAGGGGAATCGGTATACGAGCAGTACTTC
CASSPLGESVYEQYF
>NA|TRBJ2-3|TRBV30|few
TGTGCCTGGAGTGTTCGACCCGACAGTATTGGCACAGATACGCAGTATTTT
CAWSVRPDSIGTDTQYF
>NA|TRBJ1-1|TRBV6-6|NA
TGTGCCAGCAGCCCTTGGGAGCGAAACACTGAAGCTTTCTTT
CASSPWERNTEAFF
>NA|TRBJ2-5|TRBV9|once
TGTGCCAGCAGCGTAGAAGACTTAGAGACCCAGTACTTC
CASSVEDLETQYF
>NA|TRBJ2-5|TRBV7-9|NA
TGTGCCAGCACCCATTGGGTCGTCGGGGATCGACAAGAGACCCAGTACTTC
CASTHWVVGDRQETQYF
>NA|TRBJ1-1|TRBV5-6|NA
TGTGCCAGCAGCTCGATGGGCACTGAAGCTTTCTTT
CASSSMGTEAFF
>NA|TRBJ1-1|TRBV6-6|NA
TGTGCCAGCAGTGACAGGAACTTGAACACTGAAGCTTTCTTT
CASSDRNLNTEAFF
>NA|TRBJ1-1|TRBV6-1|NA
TGTGCCAGCAGTGAATTCAGGGTTACTGAAGCTTTCTTT
CASSEFRVTEAFF
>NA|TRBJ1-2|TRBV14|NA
TGTGCCAGCAGCCAAACACTCACCCCCTATGGCTACACCTTC
CASSQTLTPYGYTF
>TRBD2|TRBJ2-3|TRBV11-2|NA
TGTGCCAGCAGCTTAGTTGACGGACTAGCGGGGGGAACCACAGATACGCAGTATTTT
CASSLVDGLAGGTTDTQYF
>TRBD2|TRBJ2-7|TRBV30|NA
TGTGCCTGGAGTCAAAGCGGGGACTACGAGCAGTACTTC
CAWSQSGDYEQYF
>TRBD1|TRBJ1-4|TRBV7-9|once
TGTGCCAGCAGGGGACAGGTTAATGAAAAACTGTTTTTT
CASRGQVNEKLFF
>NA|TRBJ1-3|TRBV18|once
TGTGCCGGTTCTTCGGATTTCTCCTCTGGAAACACCATATATTTT
CAGSSDFSSGNTIYF
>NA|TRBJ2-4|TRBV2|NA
TGTGCCAGCAATGGACCGGGACTCCCAGGAGCCAAAAACATTCAGTACTTC
CASNGPGLPGAKNIQYF
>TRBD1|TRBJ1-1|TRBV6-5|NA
TGTGCCACCAGGGAGGACAGGCTGAACACTGAAGCTTTCTTT
CATREDRLNTEAFF
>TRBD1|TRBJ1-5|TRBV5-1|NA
TGCGCCAGCAGCCCCGACAGGGAGGGTCAGCCCCAGCATTTT
CASSPDREGQPQHF
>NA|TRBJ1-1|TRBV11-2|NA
TGTGCCAGCAGCTTAGCAGGGAGAGTAAACACTGAAGCTTTCTTT
CASSLAGRVNTEAFF
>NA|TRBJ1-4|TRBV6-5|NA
TGTGCCAGCAGTTCAGGTCGGGAGGGTATATTT
CASSSGREGIF
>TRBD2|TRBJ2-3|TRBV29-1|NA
TGCAGCACGGGGACTAACACAGATACGCAGTATTTT
CSTGTNTDTQYF
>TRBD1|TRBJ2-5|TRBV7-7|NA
TGTGCTAGCAGCTTAGACGGGACAGGGGGTACGAAGACCCAGTACTTC
CASSLDGTGGTKTQYF